This T cell receptor (beta chain) was recovered during a study of Graves' ophthalmopathy and Graves' hyperthyroidism. For the study at large: The collection of peripheral blood took place at initial diagnosis, before any treatment. Overall study findings and caveats: Ophthalmopathy and stable hyperthyroidism were discriminated by a 13-signature model, with about 90% sensitivity and 81.08% specificity.

The sample holds many counts of this clonotype. What it recognizes is unknown. The ends were cut back, 4 bases at V and 2 bases at J, with 9 bases in the middle. The CDR3 sequence is 14 residues long. Amplified material comprised TCR beta CDR3 regions derived from RNA transcripts. An initial RT-PCR round employing HTBI primers preceded a second-round multiplex PCR. MiXCR, run by TCRdb on the multiplex PCR reads, gives a single entry per CDR3 protein. The sample consists of under 350,000 distinct CDR3 sequences, under 20% of them appearing once. The chain employs TRBV12-3 or TRBV12-4 and TRBJ1-5, with D possibly TRBD1 on 5 matching bases. Sequencing was carried out using peripheral blood. The origin of this receptor is an adult man with Graves' ophthalmopathy. CDR3 sequence reads: CASSSSGGNQPQHF. CDR3 coding DNA: TGTGCCAGCAGTTCATCGGGGGGCAATCAGCCCCAGCATTTT.